This T cell receptor (beta chain) was obtained from a study of blood T cells in healthy people across ages. The authors ran a second PCR of 7 to 11 cycles using a sample-barcoded 5' primer and a J-beta primer mix. TCRdb re-derived calls from the 5' RACE reads in MiXCR, one entry per CDR3 protein. Of about 900,000 distinct CDR3 sequences detected, approximately 67% appear once; the ten largest clones hold 28%. CDR1 is SGHDN and CDR2 is FVKESK in the germline V gene. V lost 5 bases and J lost 0, with 17 bases in between. The CDR3 length is 17 residues. This clonotype is a singleton in its sample. The receptor comes from a man aged 25-40 years in good health. Sequencing was done on a sample of blood. This chain links TRBV14 with TRBJ2-1, with unresolved D. For the CDR3, the DNA is TGTGCCAGCAGCTCCAAGATGGGTGCAAGCTCCTACAATGAGCAGTTCTTC. This translates into CASSSKMGASSYNEQFF.